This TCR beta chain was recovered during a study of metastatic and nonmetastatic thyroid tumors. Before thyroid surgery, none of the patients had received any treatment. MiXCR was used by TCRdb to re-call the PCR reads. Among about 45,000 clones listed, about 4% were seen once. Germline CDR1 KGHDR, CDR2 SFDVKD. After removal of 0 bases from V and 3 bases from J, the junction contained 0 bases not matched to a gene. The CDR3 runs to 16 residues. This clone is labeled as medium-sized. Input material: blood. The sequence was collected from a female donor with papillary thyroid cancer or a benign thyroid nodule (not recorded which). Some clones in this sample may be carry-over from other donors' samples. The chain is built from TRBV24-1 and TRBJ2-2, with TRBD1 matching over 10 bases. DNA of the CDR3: TGTGCCACCAGTGATTTGGGACAGGGGGACACCGGGGAGCTGTTTTTT. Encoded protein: CATSDLGQGDTGELFF.